The 14 T cell receptor beta chains presented below share a single source sample, sequenced in a study of blood T cell repertoires in COVID-19. TCRdb's table, derived via immunoSEQ multiplex PCR, lists solely in-frame clones and lacks some. The sample consists of about 39,000 clones, 85% of them appearing once. The specimen was peripheral blood. Every receptor here comes from a human donor in a cohort sampled during active COVID-19.

This chain connects TRBV11-2 to TRBJ2-7, with D possibly TRBD1 on 5 matching bases. This CDR3 spans 13 amino acids. Germline CDR1 reads SGHAT; CDR2 reads FQNNGV. V gave up 5 bases and J gave up 5 bases, with 13 bases separating them. In nucleotides, the CDR3 is TGTGCCAGCAGCCCGCAGGGTAGGAACGAGCAGTACTTC. Encoded protein: CASSPQGRNEQYF.

This clone was counted a few times. V gene TRBV2 combines with J gene TRBJ2-7, with 7 bases that match TRBD1. V lost 8 bases and J lost 4; bases outside the gene matches: 5. The CDR3 is 12 amino acids. CDR1 is SNHLY, CDR2 FYNNEI, per germline. This chain's CDR3 is CASSKQGYEQYF. CDR3 nucleotide sequence: TGTGCCAGCTCCAAACAGGGGTACGAGCAGTACTTC.

This clone was detected only once. The chain joins TRBV6-2 or TRBV6-3 to TRBJ2-7; the D gene is possibly TRBD1 (5 bases). Germline CDR1 reads MNHEY; CDR2 reads SVGEGT. Trimming cost V 2 bases and J 3 bases, with 8 bases left between them. This CDR3 region has 13 residues. CDR3 residues: CASSYKGNYEQYF. In nucleotides, the CDR3 is TGTGCCAGCAGTTACAAGGGGAACTACGAGCAGTACTTC.

This rearrangement joins TRBV5-1 to TRBJ1-5; 9 positions match TRBD1. The CDR3 has 14 residues. Germline V gives CDR1 SGHRS, CDR2 YFSETQ. Trimming cost V 4 bases and J 6 bases; bases outside gene matches: 5. The CDR3 DNA is TGCGCCAGCAGCACTACAGGGGGCGGTCAGCCCCAGCATTTT. This gives the protein CASSTTGGGQPQHF.

The rearrangement uses TRBV12-5 and TRBJ2-5; D is uncertain. The V end lost 5 bases, the J end lost 3 bases, and 4 bases lay between the germline ends. Germline V gives CDR1 LGHNT, CDR2 FRNRAP. The CDR3 spans 11 residues. CDR3 nucleotide sequence: TGTGCTAGTGGTCCCGAAGAGACCCAGTACTTC. Amino acids: CASGPEETQYF.

The chain recombines TRBV30 with TRBJ2-7; TRBD2 matches at 7 bases. The germline CDR1 and CDR2 sequences are GTSNPN and SVGIG (reference sequence). With V trimmed by 2 bases and J by 4 bases, 8 bases remained unmatched. The CDR3 runs to 14 residues. The CDR3 nucleotides read TGTGCCTGGAGTTACGGCGGGGGAGTGTACGAGCAGTACTTC. Translated: CAWSYGGGVYEQYF.

This chain links TRBV9 with TRBJ2-2, with D unresolved. V was cut by 4 bases and J by 5 bases, with 9 bases left in between. The CDR3 is 13 amino acids. The germline gives CDR1 SGDLS, CDR2 YYNGEE. The CDR3 loop is CASSPRLTGELFF. The CDR3 coding sequence is TGTGCCAGCAGCCCGCGCTTGACCGGGGAGCTGTTTTTT.

The J gene is TRBJ2-5, the V gene TRBV5-1; a weak D match, TRBD2 (5 bases). The germline V gene encodes CDR1 SGHRS and CDR2 YFSETQ. CDR3 length: 14 amino acids. Trimming shortened V by 4 bases and J by 5 bases, and 15 bases separated the two germline ends. Here the CDR3 reads CASSLDSPGETQYF. CDR3 coding DNA: TGCGCCAGCAGCCTGGACTCCCCCGGGGAGACCCAGTACTTC.

The chain recombines TRBV28 with TRBJ2-3; 8 bases are shared with TRBD1. CDR3 length equals 15 residues. With 4 bases clipped from V and 4 bases from J, the junction kept 7 bases outside the gene matches. Germline-derived CDR1 and CDR2 are MDHEN and SYDVKM. CDR3 DNA sequence: TGTGCCAGCAGTTCAGGGCAGGGGGCTCCAGATACGCAGTATTTT. Its protein product is CASSSGQGAPDTQYF.

The J gene is TRBJ1-3, the V gene TRBV2, with 8 bases fitting TRBD1. V shed 6 bases, J shed 4 bases, and the junction held 14 bases outside the gene matches. Germline loops: CDR1 SNHLY, CDR2 FYNNEI. This CDR3 has 17 residues. DNA of the CDR3: TGTGCCAGCAGCAGCCGTAGGACAGGGTTGTCGGGAAACACCATATATTTT. It specifies CASSSRRTGLSGNTIYF.

This sequence joins TRBV19 and TRBJ1-3, with D possibly TRBD1 on 6 matching bases. The CDR3 totals 15 residues. V was cut by 5 bases and J by 0 bases, with 11 bases left in between. CDR1 and CDR2 from the germline V gene are LNHDA and SQIVND (reference sequence). The CDR3 reads CASSWDKNSGNTIYF. The CDR3 region has the DNA TGTGCCAGTAGTTGGGACAAGAACTCTGGAAACACCATATATTTT.

The chain is built from TRBV6-5 and TRBJ1-1; a weak D match, TRBD1 (5 bases). The CDR3 runs 14 residues. Germline V gene lookup returns CDR1 MNHEY and CDR2 SVGAGI. The V end lost 0 bases, the J end lost 6 bases, and 11 bases lay between the germline ends. The CDR3 coding sequence is TGTGCCAGCAGTTACTCGGTGGGGCAGGCTGAAGCTTTCTTT. Its protein product is CASSYSVGQAEAFF.

This chain links TRBV2 with TRBJ1-2; D possibly corresponds to TRBD1 (5 bases). V was shortened by 7 bases and J by 0 bases, with 12 bases between the two germline ends. The CDR3 totals 14 residues. Germline CDR1 SNHLY, CDR2 FYNNEI. The CDR3 sequence is CASKQGISNYGYTF. CDR3 sequence (DNA): TGTGCCAGCAAGCAGGGTATCTCTAACTATGGCTACACCTTC.

This rearrangement joins TRBV27 to TRBJ1-1; no definite D call. Germline V gene data show CDR1 as MNHEY and CDR2 as SMNVEV (reference sequence). V shed 3 bases and J shed 0 bases, with 8 bases lying between them. CDR3 length: 14 amino acids. This CDR3 is CASSFGNMNTEAFF. CDR3 nucleotides: TGTGCCAGCAGTTTCGGGAACATGAACACTGAAGCTTTCTTT.